The rows below give T cell receptor beta chains drawn from one sample of a study of blood T cell repertoires in COVID-19. The protocol was immunoSEQ multiplex PCR, while the TCRdb copy is restricted to in-frame clones and leaves out a portion. The sample includes around 20,000 clones, around nine tenths of them seen just once. Sequenced material: peripheral blood. These receptor sequences come from a human donor in a cohort sampled during active COVID-19. The donor label of this sample is uncertain. CDR3s include the opening cysteine and the closing phenylalanine or tryptophan. The D gene is left open where the match is weak. Part of the rows lack a size; the others show once, few, many or a class for expanded clones.

TRBV6-6	-	TRBD1	TRBJ1-1	CASSPPGQGKNTEAFF	TGTGCCAGCAGTCCTCCGGGACAGGGTAAGAACACTGAAGCTTTCTTT
TRBV11-3	-	TRBD2	TRBJ2-3	CASSLRGTSGTDTQYF	TGTGCCAGCAGCCTACGCGGGACTAGCGGGACAGATACGCAGTATTTT
TRBV11-2	-	-	TRBJ2-2	CASSFEGRSLAGELFF	TGTGCCAGCAGCTTTGAGGGCAGGTCCCTCGCCGGGGAGCTGTTTTTT
TRBV7-2	once	-	TRBJ1-1	CASSLWEKGKTEAFF	TGTGCCAGCAGCTTATGGGAGAAAGGGAAGACTGAAGCTTTCTTT
TRBV7-8	-	TRBD2	TRBJ2-4	CASSPMGLAGGPGNIQYF	TGTGCCAGCAGCCCAATGGGACTAGCGGGAGGGCCGGGGAACATTCAGTACTTC
TRBV5-1	-	-	TRBJ2-2	CASSLTLERHRVGELFF	TGCGCCAGCAGCTTGACTCTCGAGCGGCACCGCGTCGGGGAGCTGTTTTTT
TRBV29-1	-	-	TRBJ2-5	CSVVIPGLVETQYF	TGCAGCGTTGTAATTCCAGGACTTGTGGAGACCCAGTACTTC
TRBV18	-	-	TRBJ2-3	CASSPAGSIRFDTQYF	TGTGCCAGCTCACCCGCAGGGTCGATTCGATTTGATACGCAGTATTTT
TRBV28	-	-	TRBJ2-3	CASSLPAGSTDTQYF	TGTGCCAGCAGTCTCCCTGCGGGAAGCACAGATACGCAGTATTTT
TRBV6-5	-	-	TRBJ2-5	CASSRQPLSAQYF	TGTGCCAGCAGTAGACAGCCCCTCTCGGCCCAGTACTTC